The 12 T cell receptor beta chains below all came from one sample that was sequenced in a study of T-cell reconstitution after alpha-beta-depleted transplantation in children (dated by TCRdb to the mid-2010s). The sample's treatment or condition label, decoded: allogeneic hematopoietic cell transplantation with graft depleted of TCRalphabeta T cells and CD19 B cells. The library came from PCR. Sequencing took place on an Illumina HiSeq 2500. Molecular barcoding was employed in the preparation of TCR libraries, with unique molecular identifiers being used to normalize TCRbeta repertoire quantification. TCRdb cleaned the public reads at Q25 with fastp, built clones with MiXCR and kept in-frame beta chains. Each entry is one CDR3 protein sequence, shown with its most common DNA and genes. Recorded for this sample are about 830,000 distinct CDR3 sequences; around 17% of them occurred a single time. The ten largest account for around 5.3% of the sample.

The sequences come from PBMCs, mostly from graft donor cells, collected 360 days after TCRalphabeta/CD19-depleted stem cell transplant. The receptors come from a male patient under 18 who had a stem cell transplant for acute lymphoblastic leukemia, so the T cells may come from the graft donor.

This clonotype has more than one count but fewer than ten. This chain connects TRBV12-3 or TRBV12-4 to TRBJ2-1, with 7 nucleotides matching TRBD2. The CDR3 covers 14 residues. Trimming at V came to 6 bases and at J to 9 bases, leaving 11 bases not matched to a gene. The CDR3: CASRYGRWGTEQFF. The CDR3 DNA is TGTGCCAGCAGGTACGGGAGGTGGGGTACTGAGCAGTTCTTC.

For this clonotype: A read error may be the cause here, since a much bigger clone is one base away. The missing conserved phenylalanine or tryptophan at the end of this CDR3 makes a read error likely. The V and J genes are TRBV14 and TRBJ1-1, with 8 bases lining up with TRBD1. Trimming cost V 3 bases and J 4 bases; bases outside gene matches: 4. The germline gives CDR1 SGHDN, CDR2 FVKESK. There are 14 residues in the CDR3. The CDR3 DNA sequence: TGTGCCAGCAGCCAGGACAGGGTGAGCACTGAAGCTTTCTCT. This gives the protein CASSQDRVSTEAFS.

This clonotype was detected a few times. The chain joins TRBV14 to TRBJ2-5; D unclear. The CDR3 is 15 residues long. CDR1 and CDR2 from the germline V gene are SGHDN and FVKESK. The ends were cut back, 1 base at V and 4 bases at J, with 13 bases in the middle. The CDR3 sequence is CASSQGFVVGETQYF. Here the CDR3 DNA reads TGTGCCAGCAGCCAAGGGTTCGTGGTCGGAGAGACCCAGTACTTC.

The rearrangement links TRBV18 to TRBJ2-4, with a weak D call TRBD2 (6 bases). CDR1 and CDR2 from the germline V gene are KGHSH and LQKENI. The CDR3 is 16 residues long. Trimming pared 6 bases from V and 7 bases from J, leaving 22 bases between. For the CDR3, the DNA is TGTGCCAGCTCGCCCAACGTCCGGGACTGGGGGAACATTCAGTACTTC. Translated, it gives CASSPNVRDWGNIQYF.

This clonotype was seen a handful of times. This CDR3 is CASSLVREAIDTQYF. The DNA for the CDR3 is TGTGCCAGCAGCTTAGTGCGGGAAGCTATAGATACGCAGTATTTT. The V and J genes are TRBV7-2 and TRBJ2-3; D is possibly TRBD2 (6 bases). The CDR3 sequence is 15 residues long. The V end lost 1 base, the J end lost 5 bases, and 13 bases lay between the germline ends. The germline V gene encodes CDR1 SGHTA and CDR2 FQGNSA. Full variable domain (missing parts from reference TRBV7-2 and TRBJ2-3): GAGVSQSPSNKVTEKGKDVELRCDPISGHTALYWYRQSLGQGLEFLIYFQGNSAPDKSGLPSDRFSAERTGGSVSTLTIQRTQQEDSAVYLCASSLVREAIDTQYFGPGTRLTVL.

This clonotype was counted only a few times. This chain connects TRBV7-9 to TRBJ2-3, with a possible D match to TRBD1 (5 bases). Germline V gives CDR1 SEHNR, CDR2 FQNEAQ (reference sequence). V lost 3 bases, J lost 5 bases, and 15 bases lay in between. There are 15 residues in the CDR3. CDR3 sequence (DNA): TGTGCCAGCAGCTTGGCAGGGATCCTTATAGATACGCAGTATTTT. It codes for CASSLAGILIDTQYF.

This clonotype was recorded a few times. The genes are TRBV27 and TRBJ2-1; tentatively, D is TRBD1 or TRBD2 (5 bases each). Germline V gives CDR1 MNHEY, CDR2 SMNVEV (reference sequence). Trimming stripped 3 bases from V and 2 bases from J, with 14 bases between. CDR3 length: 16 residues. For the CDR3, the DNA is TGTGCCAGCAGTTTGCTAGCCGGGACCACCTACAATGAGCAGTTCTTC. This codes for CASSLLAGTTYNEQFF.

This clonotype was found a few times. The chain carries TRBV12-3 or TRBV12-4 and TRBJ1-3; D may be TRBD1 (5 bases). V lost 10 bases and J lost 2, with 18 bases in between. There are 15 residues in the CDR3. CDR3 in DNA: TGTGCCAATGAAGGGGTGGTCTTGGCTGGAAACACCATATATTTT. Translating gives CANEGVVLAGNTIYF.

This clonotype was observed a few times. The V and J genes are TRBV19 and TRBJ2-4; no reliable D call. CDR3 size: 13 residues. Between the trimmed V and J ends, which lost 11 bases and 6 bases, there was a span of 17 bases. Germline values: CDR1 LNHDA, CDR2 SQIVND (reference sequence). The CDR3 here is CAGARRAGNIQYF. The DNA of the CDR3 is TGTGCCGGAGCTAGAAGGGCCGGAAACATTCAGTACTTC. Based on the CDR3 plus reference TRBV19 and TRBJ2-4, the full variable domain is DGGITQSPKYLFRKEGQNVTLSCEQNLNHDAMYWYRQDPGQGLRLIYYSQIVNDFQKGDIAEGYSVSREKKESFPLTVTSAQKNPTAFYLCAGARRAGNIQYFGAGTRLSVL.

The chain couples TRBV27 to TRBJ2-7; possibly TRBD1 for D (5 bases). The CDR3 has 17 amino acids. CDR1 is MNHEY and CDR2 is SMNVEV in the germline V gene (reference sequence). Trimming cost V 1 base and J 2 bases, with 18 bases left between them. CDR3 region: CASSLYFAAGPTYEQYF. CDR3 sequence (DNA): TGTGCCAGCAGTTTATACTTTGCGGCAGGGCCCACCTACGAGCAGTACTTC.

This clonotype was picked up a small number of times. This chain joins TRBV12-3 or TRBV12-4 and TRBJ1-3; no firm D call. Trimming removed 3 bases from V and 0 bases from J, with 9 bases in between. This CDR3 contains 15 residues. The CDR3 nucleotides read TGTGCCAGCAGTTTCCGGTCGTTCTCTGGAAACACCATATATTTT. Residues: CASSFRSFSGNTIYF.

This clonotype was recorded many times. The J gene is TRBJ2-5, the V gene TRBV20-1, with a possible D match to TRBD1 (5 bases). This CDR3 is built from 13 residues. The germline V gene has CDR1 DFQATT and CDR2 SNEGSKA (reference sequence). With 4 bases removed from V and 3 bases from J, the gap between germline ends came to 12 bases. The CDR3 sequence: CSATLQEEETQYF. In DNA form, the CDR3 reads TGCAGTGCTACTCTACAGGAAGAAGAGACCCAGTACTTC.